These T cell receptor beta chains were read from a single sample in a study of blood T cell repertoires in COVID-19. The repertoire was sequenced with immunoSEQ multiplex PCR; TCRdb's copy has only in-frame clones and lacks some. Among 150,000 to 200,000 clones listed, over 75% were seen once. The sequenced sample consisted of PBMCs or T cells enriched from blood (not recorded which). These receptor sequences come from a man in his forties who had recovered from COVID-19. Each CDR3 is given with its conserved first and last residue. Fields, in order: CDR3 protein, CDR3 DNA, D gene, clone size, V gene, J gene. A D gene is named only where the DNA matches it firmly. Part of the rows lack a size; the others show once, few, many or a class for expanded clones.

CASGLGGINEKLFF	TGTGCTAGTGGCCTGGGGGGTATTAATGAAAAACTGTTTTTT	-	once	TRBV12-5	TRBJ1-4
CASSSGAAYNEQFF	TGCGCCAGCAGCTCAGGGGCTGCCTACAATGAGCAGTTCTTC	-	-	TRBV5-1	TRBJ2-1
CASSRIGVAGVNEQYF	TGCGCCAGCAGCAGGATCGGGGTAGCGGGGGTGAACGAGCAGTACTTC	TRBD2	-	TRBV5-1	TRBJ2-7
CASSSRRGRDGELFF	TGTGCCAGCAGCTCGCGACGCGGACGGGACGGGGAGCTGTTTTTT	-	many	TRBV7-9	TRBJ2-2
CASSGGVGAVTYNEQFF	TGTGCCAGCAGTGGCGGGGTGGGAGCGGTGACCTACAATGAGCAGTTCTTC	-	-	TRBV25-1	TRBJ2-1
CASSLSDRGNEKLFF	TGTGCCAGCAGCCTCTCGGACAGGGGAAATGAAAAACTGTTTTTT	TRBD1	-	TRBV6-5	TRBJ1-4
CASRNRESDSPLHF	TGTGCCAGCAGGAACAGGGAGAGCGATTCACCCCTCCACTTT	-	-	TRBV2	TRBJ1-6
CAISEPTDWSRAQYF	TGTGCCATCAGTGAGCCGACTGACTGGTCTCGGGCCCAGTACTTC	-	-	TRBV10-3	TRBJ2-5
CASSFWTGREKLFF	TGTGCCAGCAGCTTCTGGACAGGGAGGGAAAAACTGTTTTTT	TRBD1	-	TRBV5-5	TRBJ1-4
CASSLAAGGTEAFF	TGCGCCAGCAGCTTGGCCGCGGGGGGCACTGAAGCTTTCTTT	-	few	TRBV5-1	TRBJ1-1
CARRSHRDINEKLFF	TGTGCCAGAAGGTCGCACCGGGACATCAATGAAAAACTGTTTTTT	-	-	TRBV5-3	TRBJ1-4
CAWSVPGTSPSTDTQYF	TGTGCCTGGAGTGTACCCGGGACTAGCCCCAGCACAGATACGCAGTATTTT	TRBD2	-	TRBV30	TRBJ2-3
CASSQDRWTGKNTGELFF	TGTGCCAGCAGCCAAGATCGTTGGACAGGGAAGAACACCGGGGAGCTGTTTTTT	TRBD1	-	TRBV3-1/TRBV3-2	TRBJ2-2
CASSKQGWDNEQFF	TGTGCCAGTAGTAAACAGGGGTGGGACAATGAGCAGTTCTTC	TRBD1	many	TRBV19	TRBJ2-1
CASSSGPVTEAFF	TGTGCCAGCAGCTCAGGCCCGGTGACTGAAGCTTTCTTT	-	-	TRBV11-3	TRBJ1-1
CAISEEGDYGYTF	TGTGCCATCAGTGAGGAGGGGGACTATGGCTACACCTTC	-	-	TRBV10-3	TRBJ1-2
CASSLTGDRYTEAFF	TGCGCCAGCAGCTTGACAGGGGACCGATACACTGAAGCTTTCTTT	TRBD1	once	TRBV5-1	TRBJ1-1
CASSSRPSKGETQYF	TGTGCCAGCAGTTCTCGGCCCTCAAAGGGGGAGACCCAGTACTTC	-	-	TRBV27	TRBJ2-5
CASSLIDRPYGYTF	TGTGCCAGCAGCTTAATTGACAGACCCTATGGCTACACCTTC	-	-	TRBV7-2	TRBJ1-2
CASIGVGGANSPLHF	TGTGCCAGCATAGGGGTTGGAGGGGCGAATTCACCCCTCCACTTT	-	once	TRBV2	TRBJ1-6